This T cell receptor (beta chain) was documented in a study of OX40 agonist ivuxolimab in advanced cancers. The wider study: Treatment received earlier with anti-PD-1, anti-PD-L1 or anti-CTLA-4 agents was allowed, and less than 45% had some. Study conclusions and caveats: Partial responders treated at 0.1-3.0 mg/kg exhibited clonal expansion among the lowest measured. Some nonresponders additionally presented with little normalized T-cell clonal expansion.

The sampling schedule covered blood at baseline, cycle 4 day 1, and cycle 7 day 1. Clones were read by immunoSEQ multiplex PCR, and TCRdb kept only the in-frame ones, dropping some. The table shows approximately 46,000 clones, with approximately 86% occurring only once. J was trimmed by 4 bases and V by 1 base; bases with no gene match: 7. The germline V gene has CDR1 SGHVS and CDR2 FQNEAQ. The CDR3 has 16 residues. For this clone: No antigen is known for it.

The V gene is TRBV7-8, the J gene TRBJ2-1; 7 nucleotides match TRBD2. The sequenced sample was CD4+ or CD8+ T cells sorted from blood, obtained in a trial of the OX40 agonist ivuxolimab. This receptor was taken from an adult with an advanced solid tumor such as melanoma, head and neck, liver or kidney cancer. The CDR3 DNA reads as TGTGCCAGCAGCTTAGTTCCTAGCGGCGCTTACAATGAGCAGTTCTTC. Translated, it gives CASSLVPSGAYNEQFF. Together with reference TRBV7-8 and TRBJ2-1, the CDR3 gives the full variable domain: GAGVSQSPRYKVAKRGQDVALRCDPISGHVSLFWYQQALGQGPEFLTYFQNEAQLDKSGLPSDRFFAERPEGSVSTLKIQRTQQEDSAVYLCASSLVPSGAYNEQFFGPGTRLTVL.